These T cell receptor beta chains were read from a single sample in a study of PD-1 blockade in classical Hodgkin lymphoma. Assay: immunoSEQ multiplex PCR; the TCRdb copy retains only in-frame clones and omits some. The sample has 35,000 to 50,000 clones, 65% to 85% seen once. The material sequenced was peripheral blood mononuclear cells (PBMCs), taken before the second cycle of nivolumab. These receptors were obtained from a human donor with classical Hodgkin lymphoma. The conserved cysteine and the conserved F or W are not part of the CDR3 here. Fields, in order: J gene, V gene, CDR3 protein.

TRBJ2-3 TRBV29-1 SFPGITDTQY
TRBJ1-4 TRBV9 ASSVDGTGGEKLF
TRBJ2-7 TRBV30 AWHLTGTYEQY
TRBJ2-1 TRBV9 ASSSGQGGWGAPRNEQF
TRBJ2-1 TRBV29-1 SVGQGPGNEQF
TRBJ2-2 TRBV25-1 ASSDLGFGELF
TRBJ2-7 TRBV5-1 ASSLVRTDSYEQY
TRBJ1-1 TRBV5-1 ASSLNLGTGLTEAF
TRBJ1-2 TRBV11-2 ASSFGTDYGYT
TRBJ1-1 TRBV9 ASSEAGFSEAF
TRBJ2-5 TRBV30 AWEGSDRETQY